The 5 T cell receptor beta chains listed next were all sequenced from one sample in a study of T-cell memory formation after mild COVID-19. TCRdb processed the 5' RACE reads anew with MiXCR; each CDR3 protein has one entry. The data hold hundreds of thousands of distinct CDR3 sequences, with roughly 22% observed a single time. The sample taken for sequencing was PBMCs or a T cell subset sorted from them (not recorded which). The receptors were gathered from an adult woman who had mild COVID-19 (a few samples of this study predate the infection). Cell type and time point are not known.

The chain has TRBV7-9 and TRBJ2-7; 10 bases are a match to TRBD1. Germline V gene lookup returns CDR1 SEHNR and CDR2 FQNEAQ (reference sequence). The CDR3 is 15 residues long. V dropped 3 bases and J dropped 6; count of bases not matched to a gene: 8. The CDR3 DNA is TGTGCCAGCAGCTTCGACCCGGGACAGGGGACCGAGCAGTACTTC. Its protein product is CASSFDPGQGTEQYF.

This clonotype has a handful of counts. The rearrangement joins TRBV20-1 to TRBJ2-1, with D perhaps matching TRBD1 (8 bases). The germline V gene has CDR1 DFQATT and CDR2 SNEGSKA (reference sequence). The CDR3 is 14 residues long. Trimming left V 5 bases short and J 6 bases short, with 17 bases between. The CDR3 sequence is CSADDYRGGNEQFF. The CDR3 DNA follows: TGCAGTGCTGACGATTACAGGGGGGGCAATGAGCAGTTCTTC.

Only a few counts were recorded for this clonotype. The chain links TRBV7-9 to TRBJ1-4; no definite D call. Germline loops: CDR1 SEHNR, CDR2 FQNEAQ (reference sequence). V lost 1 base, J lost 4 bases, and 7 bases lay in between. There are 14 residues in the CDR3. Here the CDR3 reads CASSLGEINEKLFF. The CDR3 DNA is TGTGCCAGCAGCTTAGGAGAAATTAATGAAAAACTGTTTTTT. The whole variable domain, filled in from reference TRBV7-9 and TRBJ1-4, reads DTGVSQNPRHKITKRGQNVTFRCDPISEHNRLYWYRQTLGQGPEFLTYFQNEAQLEKSRLLSDRFSAERPKGSFSTLEIQRTEQGDSAMYLCASSLGEINEKLFFGSGTQLSVL.

V is TRBV12-3 or TRBV12-4 and J is TRBJ1-2; 9 nucleotides line up with TRBD1. V gave up 1 base and J gave up 7 bases; unmatched junction bases: 7. The CDR3 consists of 15 residues. CDR3 coding DNA: TGTGCCAGCAGTTTAGGGGCAAGGACAGGGGTTGGCTACACCTTC. Amino acids: CASSLGARTGVGYTF.

The rearrangement uses TRBV5-5 and TRBJ1-5, with a possible D match to TRBD1 (6 bases). Trimming left V 4 bases short and J 7 bases short, with 15 bases between. The CDR3 runs 14 residues. Per germline, CDR1 SGHKS and CDR2 YYEKEE (reference sequence). CDR3 sequence reads: CASSRGQFTQPQHF. CDR3 nucleotides: TGTGCCAGCAGCCGTGGACAGTTCACCCAGCCCCAGCATTTT.